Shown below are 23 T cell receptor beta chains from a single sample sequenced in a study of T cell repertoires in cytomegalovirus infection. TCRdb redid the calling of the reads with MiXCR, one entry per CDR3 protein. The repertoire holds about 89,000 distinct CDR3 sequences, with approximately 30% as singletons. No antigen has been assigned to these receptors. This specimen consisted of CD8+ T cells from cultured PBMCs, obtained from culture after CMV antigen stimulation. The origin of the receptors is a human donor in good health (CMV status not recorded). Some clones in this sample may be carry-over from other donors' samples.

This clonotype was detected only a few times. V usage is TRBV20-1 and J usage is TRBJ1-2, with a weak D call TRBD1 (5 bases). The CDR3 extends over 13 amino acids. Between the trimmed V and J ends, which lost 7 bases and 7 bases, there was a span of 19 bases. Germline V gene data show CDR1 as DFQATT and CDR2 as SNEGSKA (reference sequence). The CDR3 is CSVVGGSGSGYTF. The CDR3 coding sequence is TGCAGTGTGGTGGGGGGGTCGGGGAGTGGCTACACCTTC.

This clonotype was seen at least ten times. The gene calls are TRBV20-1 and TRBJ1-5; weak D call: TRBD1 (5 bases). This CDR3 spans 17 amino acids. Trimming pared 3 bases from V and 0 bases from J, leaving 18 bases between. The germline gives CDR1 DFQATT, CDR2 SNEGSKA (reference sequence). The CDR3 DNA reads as TGCAGTGCTAGTCGGGGTGGGACCCAATATAGCAATCAGCCCCAGCATTTT. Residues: CSASRGGTQYSNQPQHF.

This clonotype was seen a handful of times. CDR3 coding DNA: TGTGCCAGCAGTGAAACAGGAGCCTCTGGGGCCAACGTCCTGACTTTC. It codes for CASSETGASGANVLTF. This chain uses TRBV12-3 or TRBV12-4 with TRBJ2-6; maybe TRBD1 (5 bases). The CDR3 totals 16 residues. Trimming pared 5 bases from V and 0 bases from J, leaving 11 bases between.

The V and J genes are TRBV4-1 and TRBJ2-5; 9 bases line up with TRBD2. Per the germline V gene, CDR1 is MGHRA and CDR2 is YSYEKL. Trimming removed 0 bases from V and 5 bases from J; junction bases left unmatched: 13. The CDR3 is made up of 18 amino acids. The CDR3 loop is CASSQDPLAGGPWETQYF. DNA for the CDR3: TGCGCCAGCAGCCAAGACCCACTGGCGGGGGGGCCTTGGGAGACCCAGTACTTC.

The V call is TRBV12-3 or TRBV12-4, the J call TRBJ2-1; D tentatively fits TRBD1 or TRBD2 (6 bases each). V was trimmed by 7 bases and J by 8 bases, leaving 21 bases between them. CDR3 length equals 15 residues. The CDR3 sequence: CASTLGGTPRDEQFF. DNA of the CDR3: TGTGCCAGCACCTTAGGGGGGACCCCTCGAGATGAGCAGTTCTTC.

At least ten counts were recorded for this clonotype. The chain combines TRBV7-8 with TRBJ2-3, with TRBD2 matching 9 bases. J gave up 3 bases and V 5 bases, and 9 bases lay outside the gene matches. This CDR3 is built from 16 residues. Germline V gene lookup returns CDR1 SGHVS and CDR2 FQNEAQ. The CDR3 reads CASSILAGGVTDTQYF. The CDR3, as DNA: TGTGCCAGCAGCATCCTCGCGGGGGGGGTAACAGATACGCAGTATTTT.

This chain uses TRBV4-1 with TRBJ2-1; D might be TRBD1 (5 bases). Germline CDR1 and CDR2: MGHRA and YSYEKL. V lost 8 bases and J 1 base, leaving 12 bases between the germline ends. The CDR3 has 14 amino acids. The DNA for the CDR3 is TGCGCCAGCCGGCAGGGTGGGTCCTACAATGAGCAGTTCTTC. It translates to CASRQGGSYNEQFF.

The CDR3 sequence: CASSPLQRGNTGELFF. CDR3 coding DNA: TGTGCCAGCAGCCCCCTACAGCGGGGGAACACCGGGGAGCTGTTTTTT. This chain joins TRBV7-6 and TRBJ2-2; TRBD2 aligns across 7 bases. Trimming cost V 5 bases and J 1 base; bases outside gene matches: 7. Germline-derived CDR1 and CDR2 are SGHVS and FNYEAQ. This CDR3 contains 16 residues.

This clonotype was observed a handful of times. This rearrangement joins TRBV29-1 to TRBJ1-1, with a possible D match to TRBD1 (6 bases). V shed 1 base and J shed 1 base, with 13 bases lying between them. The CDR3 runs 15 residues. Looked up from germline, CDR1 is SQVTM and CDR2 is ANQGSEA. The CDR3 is CSVEVREQGNTEAFF. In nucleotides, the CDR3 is TGCAGCGTTGAAGTTCGGGAACAGGGGAACACTGAAGCTTTCTTT.

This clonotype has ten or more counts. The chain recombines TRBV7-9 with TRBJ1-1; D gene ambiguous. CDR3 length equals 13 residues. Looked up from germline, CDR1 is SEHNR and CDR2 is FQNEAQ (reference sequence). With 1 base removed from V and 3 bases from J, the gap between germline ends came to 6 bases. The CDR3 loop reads CASSLVGDTEAFF. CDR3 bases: TGTGCCAGCAGCTTAGTCGGGGACACTGAAGCTTTCTTT. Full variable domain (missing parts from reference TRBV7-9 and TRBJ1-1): DTGVSQNPRHKITKRGQNVTFRCDPISEHNRLYWYRQTLGQGPEFLTYFQNEAQLEKSRLLSDRFSAERPKGSFSTLEIQRTEQGDSAMYLCASSLVGDTEAFFGQGTRLTVV.

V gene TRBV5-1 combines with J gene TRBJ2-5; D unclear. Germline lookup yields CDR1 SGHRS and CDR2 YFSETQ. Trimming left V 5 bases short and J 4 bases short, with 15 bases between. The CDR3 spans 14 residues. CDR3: CASREVGLAETQYF. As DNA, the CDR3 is TGCGCCAGCAGAGAGGTTGGGCTCGCAGAGACCCAGTACTTC.

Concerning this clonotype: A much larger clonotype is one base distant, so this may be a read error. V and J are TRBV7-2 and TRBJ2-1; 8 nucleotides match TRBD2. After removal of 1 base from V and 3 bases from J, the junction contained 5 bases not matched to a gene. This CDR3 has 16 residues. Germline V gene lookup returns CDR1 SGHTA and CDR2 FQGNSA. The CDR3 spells CASSLVSRGDYNEQFF. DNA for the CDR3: TGTGCCAGCAGCTTAGTCTCGCGGGGGGACTACAATGAGCAGTTCTTC.

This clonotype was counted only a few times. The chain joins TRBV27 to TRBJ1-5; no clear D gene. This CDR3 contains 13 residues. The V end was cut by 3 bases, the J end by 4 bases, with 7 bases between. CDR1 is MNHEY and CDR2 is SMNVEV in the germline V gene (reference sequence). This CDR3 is CASSFTGNQPQHF. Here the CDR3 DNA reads TGTGCCAGCAGTTTCACCGGGAATCAGCCCCAGCATTTT.

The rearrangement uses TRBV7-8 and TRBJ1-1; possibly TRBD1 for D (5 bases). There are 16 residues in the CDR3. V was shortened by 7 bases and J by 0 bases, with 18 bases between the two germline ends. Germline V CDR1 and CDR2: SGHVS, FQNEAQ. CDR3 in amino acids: CASIGWTGDMNTEAFF. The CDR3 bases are TGTGCCAGCATCGGCTGGACGGGGGATATGAACACTGAAGCTTTCTTT.

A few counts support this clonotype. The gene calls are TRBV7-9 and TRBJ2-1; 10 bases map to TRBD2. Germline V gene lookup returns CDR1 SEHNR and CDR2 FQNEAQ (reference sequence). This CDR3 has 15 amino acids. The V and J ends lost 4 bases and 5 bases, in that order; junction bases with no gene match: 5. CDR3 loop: CASSYGTSDNNEQFF. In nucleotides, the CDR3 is TGTGCCAGCAGCTACGGGACTAGCGATAACAATGAGCAGTTCTTC.

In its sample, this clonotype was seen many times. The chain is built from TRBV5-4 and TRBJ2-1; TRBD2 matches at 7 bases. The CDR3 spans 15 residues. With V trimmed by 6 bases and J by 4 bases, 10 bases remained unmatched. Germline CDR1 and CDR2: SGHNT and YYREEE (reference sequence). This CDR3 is CASTMGGGGYNEQFF. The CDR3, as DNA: TGTGCCAGCACCATGGGGGGGGGGGGATACAATGAGCAGTTCTTC.

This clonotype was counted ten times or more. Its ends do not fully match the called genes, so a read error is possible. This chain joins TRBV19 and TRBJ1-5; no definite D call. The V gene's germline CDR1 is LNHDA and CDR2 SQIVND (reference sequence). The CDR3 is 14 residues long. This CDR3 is CASSIVEAHHPQHF. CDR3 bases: TGTGCCAGTAGTATAGTTGAAGCCCATCATCCCCAGCATTTT.

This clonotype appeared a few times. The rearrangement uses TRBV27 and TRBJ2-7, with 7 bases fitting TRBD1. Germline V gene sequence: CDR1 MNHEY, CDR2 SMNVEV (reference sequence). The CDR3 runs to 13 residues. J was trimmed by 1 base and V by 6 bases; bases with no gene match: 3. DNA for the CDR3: TGTGCCAGCAGCCCGGGACAGTCCTACGAGCAGTACTTC. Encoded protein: CASSPGQSYEQYF.

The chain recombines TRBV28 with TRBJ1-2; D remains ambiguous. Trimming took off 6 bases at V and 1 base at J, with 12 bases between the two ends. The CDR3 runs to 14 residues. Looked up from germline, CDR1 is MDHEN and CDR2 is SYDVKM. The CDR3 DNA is TGTGCCAGCAGCCTGGTGGGCAATAACTATGGCTACACCTTC. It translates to CASSLVGNNYGYTF.

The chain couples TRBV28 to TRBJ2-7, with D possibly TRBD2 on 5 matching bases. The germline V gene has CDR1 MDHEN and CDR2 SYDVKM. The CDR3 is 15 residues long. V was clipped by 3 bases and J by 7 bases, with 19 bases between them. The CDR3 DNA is TGTGCCAGCAGTTTTACGGCGGCCGCTCGCGGGGAGCAGTACTTC. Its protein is CASSFTAAARGEQYF.

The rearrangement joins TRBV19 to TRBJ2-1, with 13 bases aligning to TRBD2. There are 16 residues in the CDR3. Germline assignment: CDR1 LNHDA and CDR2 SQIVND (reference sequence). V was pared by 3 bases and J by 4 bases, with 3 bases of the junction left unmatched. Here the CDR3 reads CASSIQGLAGYNEQFF. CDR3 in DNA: TGTGCCAGTAGTATTCAGGGACTAGCGGGATACAATGAGCAGTTCTTC.

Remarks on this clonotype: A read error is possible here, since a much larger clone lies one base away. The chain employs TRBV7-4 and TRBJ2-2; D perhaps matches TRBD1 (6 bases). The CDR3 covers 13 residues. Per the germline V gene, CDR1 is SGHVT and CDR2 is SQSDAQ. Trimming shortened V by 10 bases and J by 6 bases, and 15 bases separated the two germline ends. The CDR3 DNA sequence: TGTGCCAACATCCGCCCAGGGGCCGGGGAGCTGTTTTTT. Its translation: CANIRPGAGELFF.

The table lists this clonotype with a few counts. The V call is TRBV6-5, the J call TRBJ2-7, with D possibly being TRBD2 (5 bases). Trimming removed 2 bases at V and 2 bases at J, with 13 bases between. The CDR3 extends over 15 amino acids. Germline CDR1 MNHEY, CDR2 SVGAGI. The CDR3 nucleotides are TGTGCCAGCAGTTACGAGGTCGGGATGACCTACGAGCAGTACTTC. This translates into CASSYEVGMTYEQYF.